These 29 T cell receptor beta chains came from one sample sequenced in a study of neoadjuvant anti-PD-1 for oral cavity cancer. TCRdb keeps only in-frame clones here, not all; method: immunoSEQ multiplex PCR. In the table there are about 72,000 clones, around four fifths of which are singletons. Sequenced material: PBMCs, taken before nivolumab (anti-PD-1) treatment. The receptors here all came from a person between 40 and 80 years old with oral cavity squamous cell carcinoma.

This chain connects TRBV10-1 to TRBJ2-2, with D maybe TRBD1 (6 bases). The CDR3 has 13 residues. CDR1 is WNHNN and CDR2 is SYGVQD in the germline V gene (reference sequence). Trimming left V 7 bases short and J 7 bases short, with 13 bases between. CDR3 loop: CASNQGPDGELFF. In DNA, the CDR3 is TGCGCCAGCAATCAGGGGCCGGACGGGGAGCTGTTTTTT.

The chain joins TRBV2 to TRBJ1-2, with a tentative D call TRBD1 (5 bases). The V and J ends lost 7 bases and 4 bases respectively, with 13 bases between them. Germline values: CDR1 SNHLY, CDR2 FYNNEI. This CDR3 spans 13 amino acids. The CDR3 protein is CASTTGTAYGYTF. Here the CDR3 DNA reads TGTGCCAGCACAACCGGGACGGCCTATGGCTACACCTTC.

The J gene is TRBJ1-4, the V gene TRBV30; D perhaps matches TRBD1 (5 bases). V lost 1 base to trimming and J lost 3 bases, with 15 bases between them. Germline V gene sequence: CDR1 GTSNPN, CDR2 SVGIG (reference sequence). The length of the CDR3 is 16 residues. CDR3 coding DNA: TGTGCCTGGAGTGGGGGCAGGTCAACTTCTAATGAAAAACTGTTTTTT. It encodes CAWSGGRSTSNEKLFF. Full variable domain (outside the CDR3, taken from reference TRBV30 and TRBJ1-4): SQTIHQWPATLVQPVGSPLSLECTVEGTSNPNLYWYRQAAGRGLQLLFYSVGIGQISSEVPQNLSASRPQDRQFILSSKKLLLSDSGFYLCAWSGGRSTSNEKLFFGSGTQLSVL.

The CDR3 loop reads CATTRDSNTEAFF. CDR3 DNA: TGTGCCACTACCAGGGACAGCAACACTGAAGCTTTCTTT. The chain links TRBV10-3 to TRBJ1-1, with 7 bases fitting TRBD1. Germline-derived CDR1 and CDR2 are ENHRY and SYGVKD. Unmatched junction bases numbered 7, after V lost 10 bases and J lost 2 bases. This CDR3 is built from 13 residues.

The chain couples TRBV5-6 to TRBJ1-2, with 7 bases matching TRBD1. Trimming at V came to 4 bases and at J to 2 bases, leaving 5 bases not matched to a gene. CDR1 SGHDT and CDR2 YYEEEE come from the germline V gene. The CDR3 has 14 residues. The CDR3 DNA follows: TGTGCCAGCAGCGGGATACAGGGGAACTATGGCTACACCTTC. Its translation is CASSGIQGNYGYTF.

The chain joins TRBV6-5 to TRBJ1-1, with unresolved D. Trimming removed 2 bases from V and 9 bases from J, with 13 bases in between. This CDR3 is 13 amino acids long. Germline lookup yields CDR1 MNHEY and CDR2 SVGAGI. DNA for the CDR3: TGTGCCAGCAGTTACGGGCCGTCCCGCCAAGCTTTCTTT. This gives the protein CASSYGPSRQAFF.

The chain is built from TRBV25-1 and TRBJ2-5; D may correspond to TRBD1 or TRBD2 (5 bases each). CDR1 and CDR2 from the germline V gene are MGHDK and SYGVNS. The CDR3 length is 15 residues. V dropped 3 bases and J dropped 4 bases, with 15 bases sitting between them. CDR3 DNA sequence: TGTGCCAGCAGTGAGTCTGGGGGTCTGGGAGAGACCCAGTACTTC. It yields the protein CASSESGGLGETQYF.

The CDR3 DNA reads TGCGCCAGCAGTCCCGGCGGGGCTGATTCCTACAATGAGCAGTTCTTC. Translating it yields CASSPGGADSYNEQFF. This chain uses TRBV10-1 with TRBJ2-1; D perhaps matches TRBD2 (6 bases). This CDR3 region has 16 residues. Germline V gene sequence: CDR1 WNHNN, CDR2 SYGVQD (reference sequence). The V end lost 5 bases, the J end lost 1 base, and 15 bases lay between the germline ends.

The rearrangement joins TRBV7-3 to TRBJ2-1, with D unresolved. With 2 bases removed from V and 2 bases from J, the gap between germline ends came to 16 bases. In germline, CDR1 is SGHTA, CDR2 FQGTGA. The CDR3 is 17 residues long. This CDR3 reads CASSLLASRLTYNEQFF. CDR3 bases: TGTGCCAGCAGCTTATTAGCTAGTCGTCTGACCTACAATGAGCAGTTCTTC.

V gene TRBV29-1 combines with J gene TRBJ2-7, with 7 bases fitting TRBD1. V dropped 2 bases and J dropped 4; count of bases not matched to a gene: 5. The germline V gene encodes CDR1 SQVTM and CDR2 ANQGSEA. The CDR3 contains 13 residues. The CDR3 coding sequence is TGCAGCGTTGAATCCTCGGACAGGTACGAGCAGTACTTC. Translation: CSVESSDRYEQYF.

The chain recombines TRBV9 with TRBJ1-4, with D unresolved. Germline lookup yields CDR1 SGDLS and CDR2 YYNGEE. CDR3 length equals 15 residues. Trimming left V 0 bases short and J 4 bases short, with 10 bases between. CDR3 coding DNA: TGTGCCAGCAGCGTAGTTCCCGGGATTAATGAAAAACTGTTTTTT. Encoded protein: CASSVVPGINEKLFF. Variable domain in full (rest from reference TRBV9 and TRBJ1-4): DSGVTQTPKHLITATGQRVTLRCSPRSGDLSVYWYQQSLDQGLQFLIQYYNGEERAKGNILERFSAQQFPDLHSELNLSSLELGDSALYFCASSVVPGINEKLFFGSGTQLSVL.

This rearrangement joins TRBV6-1 to TRBJ1-2; 8 nucleotides match TRBD1. This CDR3 contains 14 residues. V gave up 1 base and J gave up 7 bases; unmatched junction bases: 5. Germline values: CDR1 MNHNS, CDR2 SASEGT. CDR3 DNA: TGTGCCAGCAGTGAAGGCGGACAGGGATTTGGCTACACCTTC. Its translation is CASSEGGQGFGYTF.

This clone was recorded once. This chain connects TRBV6-1 to TRBJ2-1, with 7 bases fitting TRBD1. The J segment lost 5 bases and the V segment lost 4 bases, leaving 5 bases of the junction unmatched. The CDR3 is 14 residues long. The germline V gene encodes CDR1 MNHNS and CDR2 SASEGT. The CDR3 sequence is CASSARDSHNEQFF. The DNA for the CDR3 is TGTGCCAGCAGTGCCCGGGACAGCCACAATGAGCAGTTCTTC.

V and J are TRBV5-4 and TRBJ2-1; 8 bases line up with TRBD2. The CDR3 has 19 residues. CDR1 is SGHNT and CDR2 is YYREEE in the germline V gene (reference sequence). Trimming cost V 5 bases and J 9 bases; bases outside gene matches: 25. The CDR3 coding sequence is TGTGCCAGCAGTTCCCTCCTACAGGCTTACAAGCGGGGGAAGGGTGAGCAGTTCTTC. Its protein is CASSSLLQAYKRGKGEQFF.

This clone was counted only a few times. The rearrangement links TRBV7-7 to TRBJ1-2, with 8 bases that match TRBD1. From germline, CDR1 is SSHAT and CDR2 FNYEAQ (reference sequence). The CDR3 contains 15 residues. V lost 3 bases to trimming and J lost 5 bases; unmatched junction nucleotides: 8. Here the CDR3 reads CASSLGGQDKYGYTF. CDR3 nucleotides: TGTGCCAGCAGCTTGGGGGGACAGGACAAATATGGCTACACCTTC.

This chain connects TRBV9 to TRBJ2-2; maybe TRBD1 (6 bases). CDR1 SGDLS and CDR2 YYNGEE come from the germline V gene. CDR3 length: 15 amino acids. Trimming removed 0 bases from V and 3 bases from J, with 9 bases in between. CDR3 nucleotides: TGTGCCAGCAGCGTAGAGAGGGGGTACACCGGGGAGCTGTTTTTT. This translates into CASSVERGYTGELFF.

The chain couples TRBV5-1 to TRBJ2-4; maybe TRBD1 (6 bases). Per germline, CDR1 SGHRS and CDR2 YFSETQ. The CDR3 covers 16 residues. V was trimmed by 4 bases and J by 0 bases, leaving 14 bases between them. In nucleotides, the CDR3 is TGCGCCAGCAGCCGCGATTGGACAGTAGCCAAAAACATTCAGTACTTC. This encodes CASSRDWTVAKNIQYF.

This clone was seen a handful of times. V usage is TRBV30 and J usage is TRBJ1-5, with 8 nucleotides matching TRBD1. Germline V CDR1 and CDR2: GTSNPN, SVGIG (reference sequence). The CDR3 has 15 residues. V shed 1 base and J 2 bases; nucleotides not matched to a gene: 4. CDR3 DNA: TGTGCCTGGAGTGGCCTGACAGGGGGCAATCAGCCCCAGCATTTT. Amino acid sequence: CAWSGLTGGNQPQHF.

This sequence joins TRBV18 and TRBJ1-1, with D perhaps matching TRBD1 (6 bases). Germline values: CDR1 KGHSH, CDR2 LQKENI. The V end was cut by 3 bases, the J end by 5 bases, with 16 bases between. CDR3 size: 15 residues. The CDR3 spells CASSPGGSAGTEAFF. DNA for the CDR3: TGTGCCAGCTCACCGGGGGGCTCTGCAGGGACTGAAGCTTTCTTT.

The CDR3: CASSLTRYSVETQYF. The CDR3 DNA reads as TGTGCCAGTAGTCTTACTCGGTACTCCGTGGAGACCCAGTACTTC. The chain links TRBV19 to TRBJ2-5; D call uncertain. CDR3 length: 15 amino acids. V was trimmed by 5 bases and J by 5 bases, leaving 18 bases between them. The germline V gene has CDR1 LNHDA and CDR2 SQIVND (reference sequence).

This chain joins TRBV5-1 and TRBJ1-2; tentative D call: TRBD1 (6 bases). Looked up from germline, CDR1 is SGHRS and CDR2 is YFSETQ. V was trimmed by 0 bases and J by 4 bases, leaving 16 bases between them. This CDR3 has 16 amino acids. In DNA, the CDR3 is TGCGCCAGCAGCTTGGTGACCAGGGGATTTGGCTATGGCTACACCTTC. It codes for CASSLVTRGFGYGYTF.

The chain uses TRBV7-9 and TRBJ1-4; D gene unclear. Germline values: CDR1 SEHNR, CDR2 FQNEAQ (reference sequence). There are 15 residues in the CDR3. V was pared by 0 bases and J by 4 bases, with 9 bases between. The CDR3 nucleotides read TGTGCCAGCAGCTTAGCTGGCGGGATTAATGAAAAACTGTTTTTT. It encodes CASSLAGGINEKLFF. Using reference TRBV7-9 and TRBJ1-4 for the parts outside the CDR3, the full variable domain is DTGVSQNPRHKITKRGQNVTFRCDPISEHNRLYWYRQTLGQGPEFLTYFQNEAQLEKSRLLSDRFSAERPKGSFSTLEIQRTEQGDSAMYLCASSLAGGINEKLFFGSGTQLSVL.

The V and J genes are TRBV19 and TRBJ1-5; 7 bases agree with TRBD1. Germline CDR1 and CDR2: LNHDA and SQIVND (reference sequence). J was trimmed by 3 bases and V by 6 bases; bases with no gene match: 8. This CDR3 is built from 15 residues. CDR3 nucleotide sequence: TGTGCCAGTAGGAGACAGGGAGGCGACAATCAGCCCCAGCATTTT. Translation gives CASRRQGGDNQPQHF.

This chain links TRBV2 with TRBJ1-5; tentative D call: TRBD1 (6 bases). The length of the CDR3 is 15 residues. Germline CDR1 reads SNHLY; CDR2 reads FYNNEI. The V and J ends lost 6 bases and 7 bases respectively, with 19 bases between them. CDR3 sequence: CASSPTRGQTQPQHF. CDR3 coding DNA: TGTGCCAGCAGCCCCACGCGGGGACAAACCCAGCCCCAGCATTTT.

This rearrangement joins TRBV6-5 to TRBJ2-7; no clear D gene. The CDR3 length is 13 residues. The germline V gene has CDR1 MNHEY and CDR2 SVGAGI. Trimming stripped 0 bases from V and 6 bases from J, with 9 bases between. The CDR3 DNA sequence: TGTGCCAGCAGTTACTCGTCGGGTTCCGAGCAGTACTTC. It encodes CASSYSSGSEQYF.

The chain recombines TRBV5-6 with TRBJ1-5, with D unresolved. Germline CDR1 is SGHDT and CDR2 is YYEEEE. V lost 0 bases to trimming and J lost 7 bases, with 8 bases between them. The CDR3 has 13 amino acids. CDR3 bases: TGTGCCAGCAGCTTGGGGGGTGGCCAGCCCCAGCATTTT. This codes for CASSLGGGQPQHF.

This chain connects TRBV30 to TRBJ1-2; D uncertain. The germline V and J ends were trimmed by 0 bases and 8 bases, with 13 bases remaining between them. CDR3 length: 13 residues. Germline V gives CDR1 GTSNPN, CDR2 SVGIG (reference sequence). The DNA of the CDR3 is TGTGCCTGGAGTGTAATAGGAGGGAGCGGCTACACCTTC. It encodes CAWSVIGGSGYTF.

This chain joins TRBV9 and TRBJ1-1; D gene ambiguous. The V and J ends lost 3 bases and 7 bases respectively, with 13 bases between them. This CDR3 spans 13 amino acids. Germline CDR1 reads SGDLS; CDR2 reads YYNGEE. The CDR3 coding sequence is TGTGCCAGCAGCGCCCGGTTGCAGAGTGAAGCTTTCTTT. It specifies CASSARLQSEAFF.

The rearrangement links TRBV5-3 to TRBJ1-5; D ambiguous. TRBV5-3 is filed as an ORF, its function uncertain. This CDR3 has 18 residues. Trimming took off 0 bases at V and 0 bases at J, with 16 bases between the two ends. The CDR3 reads CARSLEFSSGNSNQPQHF. In DNA form, the CDR3 reads TGTGCCAGAAGCTTGGAATTTTCTTCGGGAAATAGCAATCAGCCCCAGCATTTT.